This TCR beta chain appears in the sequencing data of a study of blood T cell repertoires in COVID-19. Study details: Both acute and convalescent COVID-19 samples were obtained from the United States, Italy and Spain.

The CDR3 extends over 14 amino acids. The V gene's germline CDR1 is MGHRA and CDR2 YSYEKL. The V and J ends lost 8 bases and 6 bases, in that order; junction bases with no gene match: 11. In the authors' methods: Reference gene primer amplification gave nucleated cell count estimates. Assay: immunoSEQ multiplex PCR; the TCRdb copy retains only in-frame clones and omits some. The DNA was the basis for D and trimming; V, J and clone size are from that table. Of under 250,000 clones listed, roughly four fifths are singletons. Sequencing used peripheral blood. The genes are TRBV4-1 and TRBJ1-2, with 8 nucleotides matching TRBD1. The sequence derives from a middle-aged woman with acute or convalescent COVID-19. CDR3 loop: CASGDDRGADGYTF. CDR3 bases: TGCGCCAGCGGAGACGACAGGGGTGCGGATGGCTACACCTTC.